This T cell receptor (beta chain) was sequenced for a study of T cells in localized non-small cell lung cancer. TCRdb's table, derived via immunoSEQ multiplex PCR, lists solely in-frame clones and lacks some. The sample lists 60,000 to 85,000 clones; 80% to 90% were seen once. The CDR3 spans 15 residues. Trimming shortened V by 7 bases and J by 5 bases, and 20 bases separated the two germline ends. CDR1 and CDR2 from the germline V gene are SEHNR and FQNEAQ (reference sequence). This clone was counted a few times. This chain uses TRBV7-9 with TRBJ1-1; possible D gene TRBD1, 5 bases. The TCR originated in a male donor older than 55 with stage III squamous cell lung carcinoma. The sequenced sample was peripheral blood, obtained before any cancer treatment. DNA for the CDR3: TGTGCCAGCAACGCCTTGGGGGGAGTGTGGACTGAAGCTTTCTTT. Its translation: CASNALGGVWTEAFF.